This passage covers 23 T cell receptor beta chains from one sample sequenced in a study of human T cells and chemical hapten exposure. Time point given: patch test 2, 6 weeks after DPC sensitization. As to treatment: therapeutic diphenylcyclopropenone sensitization with weekly scalp DPC. Using its own MiXCR run on the RACE reads, TCRdb lists one record per CDR3 protein. The table has about 43,000 distinct CDR3 sequences, roughly 3.3% seen once. The material sequenced was whole blood, taken in connection with sensitization to the hapten diphenylcyclopropenone (DPC). All receptors come from a man aged 35-49 years with alopecia areata. Some clones in this sample may be carry-over from other donors' samples.

In regard to this clonotype: This may stem from a read error, because a much larger clone lies one nucleotide away. V and J are TRBV7-9 and TRBJ2-1; 8 bases line up with TRBD1. This CDR3 comprises 15 residues. Germline V CDR1 and CDR2: SEHNR, FQNEAQ (reference sequence). The CDR3 loop reads CASIETGGVRDELFF. Written as DNA, the CDR3 is TGTGCCAGCATCGAAACAGGGGGAGTCAGGGATGAGCTGTTCTTC.

The table lists this clonotype with many counts. The chain combines TRBV12-3 or TRBV12-4 with TRBJ1-2, with 8 nucleotides matching TRBD1. The CDR3 length is 13 residues. Germline trimming cut 7 bases from V and 1 base from J; bases unmatched to any gene: 2. This chain's CDR3 is CASNTGGNYGYTF. In DNA, the CDR3 is TGTGCCAGCAATACAGGGGGTAACTATGGCTACACCTTC.

The V call is TRBV6-6, the J call TRBJ1-1; D remains ambiguous. Trimming removed 0 bases from V and 7 bases from J, with 6 bases in between. This CDR3 is 12 amino acids long. The germline CDR1 and CDR2 sequences are MNHNY and SVGAGI (reference sequence). The DNA for the CDR3 is TGTGCCAGCAGTTACTCGATGGGTGAAGCTTTCTTT. As protein: CASSYSMGEAFF.

This clonotype has at least ten counts. This rearrangement joins TRBV11-2 to TRBJ2-7; 10 nucleotides line up with TRBD2. The ends lost 4 bases at V and 4 bases at J; junction bases unmatched: 7. Germline CDR1 SGHAT, CDR2 FQNNGV. CDR3 length: 15 amino acids. The CDR3 nucleotides read TGTGCCAGCAGCTATGGGACTAGCGTTCGGTACGAGCAGTACTTC. It encodes CASSYGTSVRYEQYF.

This clonotype appeared many times. This chain uses TRBV11-2 with TRBJ1-5, with D possibly TRBD1 on 5 matching bases. CDR3 length: 13 residues. Between the trimmed V and J ends, which lost 0 bases and 7 bases, there was a span of 7 bases. The germline V gene has CDR1 SGHAT and CDR2 FQNNGV. CDR3 protein: CASSLDPGQPQHF. The CDR3 bases are TGTGCCAGCAGCTTAGATCCAGGGCAGCCCCAGCATTTT. Complete variable domain (other parts from reference TRBV11-2 and TRBJ1-5): EAGVAQSPRYKIIEKRQSVAFWCNPISGHATLYWYQQILGQGPKLLIQFQNNGVVDDSQLPKDRFSAERLKGVDSTLKIQPAKLEDSAVYLCASSLDPGQPQHFGDGTRLSIL.

This clonotype showed up many times. The V and J genes are TRBV12-3 or TRBV12-4 and TRBJ2-1; unclear D gene. The CDR3 runs to 12 residues. V lost 3 bases and J 10 bases, leaving 10 bases between the germline ends. CDR3 sequence reads: CASSFRVGEQFF. For the CDR3, the DNA is TGTGCCAGCAGTTTTCGGGTCGGGGAGCAGTTCTTC.

This clonotype was seen repeatedly, ten times or more. This chain links TRBV5-1 with TRBJ2-1; tentative D call: TRBD2 (6 bases). The CDR3 has 16 residues. The germline gives CDR1 SGHRS, CDR2 YFSETQ. V was pared by 5 bases and J by 9 bases, with 24 bases between. The CDR3 region is CASSSVWGDPLSEQFF. DNA for the CDR3: TGCGCCAGCAGTTCCGTTTGGGGGGACCCTCTCAGTGAGCAGTTCTTC.

This clonotype was found many times. The chain uses TRBV15 and TRBJ1-2, with 8 bases matching TRBD1. The CDR3 covers 13 residues. Trimming cost V 5 bases and J 8 bases; bases outside gene matches: 7. Germline V gene data show CDR1 as LNHNV and CDR2 as YYDKDF (reference sequence). This CDR3 is CATSLMSGGGYTF. CDR3 DNA: TGTGCCACCAGCTTGATGTCAGGGGGCGGCTACACCTTC.

This clonotype was seen at least ten times. CDR3: CSGQPSSYNEQFF. The CDR3 DNA is TGCAGCGGACAGCCCTCAAGCTACAATGAGCAGTTCTTC. The rearrangement joins TRBV29-1 to TRBJ2-1; perhaps TRBD1 as D (5 bases). The ends were cut back, 7 bases at V and 3 bases at J, with 13 bases in the middle. Germline CDR1 is SQVTM and CDR2 is ANQGSEA. There are 13 residues in the CDR3.

The chain carries TRBV20-1 and TRBJ1-5, with a possible D match to TRBD1 (5 bases). There are 14 residues in the CDR3. Per germline, CDR1 DFQATT and CDR2 SNEGSKA (reference sequence). The germline V and J ends were trimmed by 0 bases and 7 bases, with 13 bases remaining between them. Here the CDR3 reads CSARDNRQRQPQHF. CDR3 DNA sequence: TGCAGTGCTAGAGACAACAGGCAGCGACAGCCCCAGCATTTT.

This clonotype was found many times. The J gene is TRBJ2-5, the V gene TRBV20-1; 14 bases map to TRBD2. Germline V gene lookup returns CDR1 DFQATT and CDR2 SNEGSKA (reference sequence). CDR3 size: 14 residues. The CDR3 reads CSGTSGREGETQYF. In DNA, the CDR3 is TGCAGCGGGACTAGCGGGAGAGAGGGAGAGACCCAGTACTTC.

This clonotype was counted only a few times. The J gene is TRBJ2-3, the V gene TRBV20-1; 10 bases are shared with TRBD2. CDR1 is DFQATT, CDR2 SNEGSKA, per germline (reference sequence). Unmatched junction bases numbered 6, after V lost 6 bases and J lost 0 bases. The CDR3 sequence is 15 residues long. Here the CDR3 reads CSATRTSGSTDTQYF. The DNA of the CDR3 is TGCAGTGCAACCCGGACTAGCGGAAGCACAGATACGCAGTATTTT.

To note about this clonotype: Just one base apart from a much larger clone, this may be a read error. This chain connects TRBV5-1 to TRBJ2-3; 10 bases map to TRBD2. The CDR3 covers 15 residues. In germline, CDR1 is SGHRS, CDR2 YFSETQ. CDR3 in amino acids: CARSLGTSGTDTQYF. For the CDR3, the DNA is TGCGCCAGAAGCTTGGGGACTAGCGGCACAGATACGCAGTATTTT.

The table lists this clonotype with a few counts. V gene TRBV5-6 combines with J gene TRBJ1-1; D is undetermined. There are 14 residues in the CDR3. With 4 bases removed from V and 0 bases from J, the gap between germline ends came to 10 bases. Germline lookup yields CDR1 SGHDT and CDR2 YYEEEE. The CDR3 DNA sequence: TGTGCCAGCAGCGGACCAACAGTGAACACTGAAGCTTTCTTT. This translates into CASSGPTVNTEAFF.

This chain connects TRBV28 to TRBJ1-6, with TRBD1 identical over 8 bases. The V gene's germline CDR1 is MDHEN and CDR2 SYDVKM. The trim removed 2 bases at V and 9 bases at J, leaving 3 bases unmatched. This CDR3 has 14 amino acids. As DNA, the CDR3 is TGTGCCAGCAGTTTAAACAGGGGGGGTTCACCCCTCCACTTT. This codes for CASSLNRGGSPLHF.

CDR3 DNA sequence: TGTGCCAGCAGGGGCCGGTGGCAGGCCCAAGAGACCCAGTACTTC. Translation gives CASRGRWQAQETQYF. This sequence joins TRBV12-3 or TRBV12-4 and TRBJ2-5, with D unclear. This CDR3 has 15 amino acids. V was cut by 6 bases and J by 1 base, with 15 bases left in between.

This sequence joins TRBV28 and TRBJ2-6, with D hard to call. Germline values: CDR1 MDHEN, CDR2 SYDVKM. The germline V and J ends were trimmed by 4 bases and 4 bases, with 11 bases remaining between them. CDR3 length: 15 residues. The CDR3 sequence: CASSSGGSGANVLTF. In DNA form, the CDR3 reads TGTGCCAGCAGTTCTGGTGGTTCCGGGGCCAACGTCCTGACTTTC.

This clonotype came up many times. In DNA, the CDR3 is TGCGCCAGCAGCTTGCGGAACATGAACACTGAAGCTTTCTTT. Translating it yields CASSLRNMNTEAFF. The chain combines TRBV5-1 with TRBJ1-1, with D unclear. The CDR3 consists of 14 residues. The V end was cut by 1 base, the J end by 0 bases, with 7 bases between. Germline assignment: CDR1 SGHRS and CDR2 YFSETQ.

This clonotype was detected ten times or more. This chain joins TRBV19 and TRBJ2-2; D may be TRBD1 or TRBD2 (5 bases each). This CDR3 spans 15 amino acids. V was trimmed by 1 base and J by 6 bases, leaving 12 bases between them. Germline V lookup: CDR1 LNHDA, CDR2 SQIVND (reference sequence). This chain's CDR3 is CASSIGMGDPGELFF. CDR3 DNA sequence: TGTGCCAGTAGTATAGGAATGGGGGATCCCGGGGAGCTGTTTTTT.

This clonotype came up many times. J is TRBJ1-5 and V is TRBV2; perhaps TRBD1 as D (5 bases). The CDR3 runs 14 residues. The V gene lost 8 bases and the J gene lost 3 bases, with 14 bases spanning the gap. CDR1 and CDR2 (germline): SNHLY, FYNNEI. CDR3 DNA: TGTGCCAGCTCGACGGAGGGGTTCAATCAGCCCCAGCATTTT. This sequence encodes CASSTEGFNQPQHF. Looking up the rest from reference TRBV2 and TRBJ1-5 gives the full variable domain: EPEVTQTPSHQVTQMGQEVILRCVPISNHLYFYWYRQILGQKVEFLVSFYNNEISEKSEIFDDQFSVERPDGSNFTLKIRSTKLEDSAMYFCASSTEGFNQPQHFGDGTRLSIL.

At least ten counts were recorded for this clonotype. The chain has TRBV28 and TRBJ2-1; TRBD2 matches 8 bases. CDR3 length: 16 amino acids. The germline CDR1 and CDR2 sequences are MDHEN and SYDVKM. Losses at the gene ends were 2 bases for V and 9 bases for J; bases not matched to a gene: 12. The CDR3 DNA follows: TGTGCCAGCAGTTTACCCCCCTACGGGAGGGCGGGTGAGCAGTTCTTC. It codes for CASSLPPYGRAGEQFF.

This clonotype appeared many times. J is TRBJ1-1 and V is TRBV19; 9 nucleotides match TRBD1. The CDR3 is 13 residues long. V was pared by 4 bases and J by 8 bases, with 5 bases of the junction left unmatched. Germline loops: CDR1 LNHDA, CDR2 SQIVND (reference sequence). The CDR3 sequence: CASSTSDRGEAFF. The CDR3 DNA reads TGTGCCAGTAGTACCTCGGACAGGGGAGAAGCTTTCTTT.

This clonotype was seen more than once but under ten times. The chain combines TRBV6-6 with TRBJ2-7, with 10 bases that match TRBD2. This CDR3 is 16 amino acids long. The ends lost 7 bases at V and 2 bases at J; junction bases unmatched: 11. Germline V gene lookup returns CDR1 MNHNY and CDR2 SVGAGI (reference sequence). The CDR3 is CASNPRGLAGAYEQYF. CDR3 DNA: TGTGCCAGCAATCCCCGGGGTCTAGCGGGGGCCTACGAGCAGTACTTC.